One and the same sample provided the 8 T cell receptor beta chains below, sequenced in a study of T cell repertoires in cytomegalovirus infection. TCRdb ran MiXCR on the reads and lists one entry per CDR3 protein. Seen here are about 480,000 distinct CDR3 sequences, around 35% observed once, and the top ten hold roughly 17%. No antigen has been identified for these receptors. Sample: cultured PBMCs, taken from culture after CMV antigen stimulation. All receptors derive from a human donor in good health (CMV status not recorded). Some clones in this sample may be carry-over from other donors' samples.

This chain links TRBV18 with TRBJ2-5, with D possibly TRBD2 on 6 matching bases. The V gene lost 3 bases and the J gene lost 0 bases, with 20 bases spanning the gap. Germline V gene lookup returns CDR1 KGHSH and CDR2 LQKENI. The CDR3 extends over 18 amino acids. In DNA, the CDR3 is TGTGCCAGCTCACCCCTGGAGGGGCTAGCTCTGAACCAAGAGACCCAGTACTTC. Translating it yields CASSPLEGLALNQETQYF. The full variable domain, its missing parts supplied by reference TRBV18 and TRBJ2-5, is NAGVMQNPRHLVRRRGQEARLRCSPMKGHSHVYWYRQLPEEGLKFMVYLQKENIIDESGMPKERFSAEFPKEGPSILRIQQVVRGDSAAYFCASSPLEGLALNQETQYFGPGTRLLVL.

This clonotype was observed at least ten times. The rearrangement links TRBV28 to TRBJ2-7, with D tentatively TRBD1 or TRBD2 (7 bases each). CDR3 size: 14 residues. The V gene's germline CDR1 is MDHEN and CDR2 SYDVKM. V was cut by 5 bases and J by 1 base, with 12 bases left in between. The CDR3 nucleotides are TGTGCCAGCAGTCAGGGGGGGAGGTCCTACGAGCAGTACTTC. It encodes CASSQGGRSYEQYF.

The CDR3 coding sequence is TGCAGTGCCCCCGACCTGAGCTCCTACAATGAGCAGTTCTTC. Its translation: CSAPDLSSYNEQFF. The genes are TRBV20-1 and TRBJ2-1; D ambiguous. This CDR3 comprises 14 residues. V lost 6 bases to trimming and J lost 0 bases, with 12 bases between them. Germline assignment: CDR1 DFQATT and CDR2 SNEGSKA (reference sequence).

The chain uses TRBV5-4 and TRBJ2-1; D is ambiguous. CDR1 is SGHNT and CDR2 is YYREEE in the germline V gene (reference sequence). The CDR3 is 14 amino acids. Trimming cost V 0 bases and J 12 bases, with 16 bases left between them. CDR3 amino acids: CASSLASTTTGQFF. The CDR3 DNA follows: TGTGCCAGCAGCTTGGCCTCTACTACTACTGGGCAGTTCTTC.

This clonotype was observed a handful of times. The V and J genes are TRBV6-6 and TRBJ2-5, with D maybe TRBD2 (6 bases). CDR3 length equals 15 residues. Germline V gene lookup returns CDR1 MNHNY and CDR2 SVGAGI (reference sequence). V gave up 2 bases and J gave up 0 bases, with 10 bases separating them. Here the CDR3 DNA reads TGTGCCAGCAGTTACCTCCGGGACTACCAAGAGACCCAGTACTTC. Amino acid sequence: CASSYLRDYQETQYF.

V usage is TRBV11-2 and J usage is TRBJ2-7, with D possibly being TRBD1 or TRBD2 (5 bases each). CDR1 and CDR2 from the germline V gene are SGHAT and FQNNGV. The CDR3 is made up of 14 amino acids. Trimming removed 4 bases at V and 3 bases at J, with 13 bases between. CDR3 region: CASSWLGVGYEQYV. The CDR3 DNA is TGTGCCAGCAGCTGGTTGGGGGTGGGCTACGAGCAGTACGTC.

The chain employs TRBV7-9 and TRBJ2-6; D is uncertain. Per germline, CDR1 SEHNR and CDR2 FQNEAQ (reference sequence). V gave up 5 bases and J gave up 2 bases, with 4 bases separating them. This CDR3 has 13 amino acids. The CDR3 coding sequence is TGTGCCAGCAGCCCCGCTGGGGCCAACGTCCTGACTTTC. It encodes CASSPAGANVLTF.

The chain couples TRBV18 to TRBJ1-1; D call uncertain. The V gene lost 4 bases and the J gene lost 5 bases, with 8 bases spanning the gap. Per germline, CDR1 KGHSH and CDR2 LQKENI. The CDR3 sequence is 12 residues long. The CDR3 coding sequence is TGTGCCAGCTCACACGCCATGACTGAAGCTTTCTTT. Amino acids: CASSHAMTEAFF.